This TCR beta chain was recovered during a study of blood T cells in healthy people across ages. General study results and limits: There was no known CMV status for donors, so expanded clonotype changes were possibly confounded. Higher diversity and more naive CD4+ cells were features of long-lived donors, compared to aged donors.

CDR1 is MNHEY, CDR2 SMNVEV, per germline (reference sequence). This CDR3 is built from 14 residues. Trimming cost V 3 bases and J 3 bases, with 11 bases left between them. In its sample, this clonotype was seen many times. Antigen unknown. Sample-barcoded 5' priming and a J-beta primer mix drove a second PCR of about 6 to 12 cycles. TCRdb redid the calling of the 5' RACE reads with MiXCR, one entry per CDR3 protein. The sample has 1.5 million to 2 million distinct CDR3 sequences, 28% seen once; the top ten hold about 8%. Each sample provided at least 5 micrograms of extracted total RNA. Input material: blood. This chain uses TRBV27 with TRBJ2-5; weak D call: TRBD2 (6 bases). The origin of this receptor is a young woman in good health. The CDR3 sequence is CASSLGGLEETQYF. The CDR3 DNA is TGTGCCAGCAGTTTGGGGGGATTGGAAGAGACCCAGTACTTC.